One TCR beta chain is described in this entry. The data were taken from a study of blood T cell repertoires in COVID-19. Overall study: Researchers got acute and convalescent COVID-19 samples from the United States, Italy and Spain. From T cells, B-cell-depleted T cells, or PBMCs came the material, which was cDNA or gDNA.

V lost 2 bases and J 11 bases, leaving 15 bases between the germline ends. From germline, CDR1 is MNHEY and CDR2 SVGAGI. The CDR3 runs to 14 residues. In the original processing: Estimation of nucleated cell counts relied on the amplification of reference gene primers. The data were produced by immunoSEQ multiplex PCR, yet TCRdb's version contains in-frame clones alone and is incomplete. The V and J calls and clone size were taken over from that table, and D and trimming were inferred from the DNA. The sample includes fewer than 400,000 clones, 83% of them seen just once. The rearrangement links TRBV6-5 to TRBJ1-4; D might be TRBD1 (5 bases). This sequence originates from a man aged 25-40 years with active or convalescent COVID-19. Input material: peripheral blood. CDR3 amino acids: CASSYEVSPGKLFF. CDR3 bases: TGTGCCAGCAGTTACGAGGTATCCCCAGGGAAACTGTTTTTT.